This T cell receptor beta chain was documented in a study of blood T cells in healthy people across ages. The study, taken as a whole, reports: Diversity estimates drawn from one million T cells were deemed underestimates. A greater number of naive CD4+ cells and higher diversity distinguished long-lived donors from aged donors.

The use of a sample-barcoded 5' primer and a J-beta primer mix characterized a second PCR of about 7 to 12 cycles. There were at least 3 million CDR3-containing paired-end reads obtained from each sample. TCRdb independently ran MiXCR on the 5' RACE reads; one entry per CDR3 protein. In the table there are hundreds of thousands of distinct CDR3 sequences, roughly 56% of which are singletons. The germline V gene has CDR1 DFQATT and CDR2 SNEGSKA (reference sequence). The V gene end was trimmed by 3 bases and the J gene end by 8 bases; junction bases not matched to a gene: 18. The CDR3 sequence is 17 residues long. Comment on this clonotype: No antigen is known for it.

Input material: blood. The rearrangement links TRBV20-1 to TRBJ2-1; 8 bases are a match to TRBD2. This TCR was sampled from a man aged 35-49 years in good health. CDR3: CSASGARRGVVQHEQFF. In DNA, the CDR3 is TGCAGTGCTAGTGGAGCACGGCGGGGGGTCGTCCAACATGAGCAGTTCTTC.